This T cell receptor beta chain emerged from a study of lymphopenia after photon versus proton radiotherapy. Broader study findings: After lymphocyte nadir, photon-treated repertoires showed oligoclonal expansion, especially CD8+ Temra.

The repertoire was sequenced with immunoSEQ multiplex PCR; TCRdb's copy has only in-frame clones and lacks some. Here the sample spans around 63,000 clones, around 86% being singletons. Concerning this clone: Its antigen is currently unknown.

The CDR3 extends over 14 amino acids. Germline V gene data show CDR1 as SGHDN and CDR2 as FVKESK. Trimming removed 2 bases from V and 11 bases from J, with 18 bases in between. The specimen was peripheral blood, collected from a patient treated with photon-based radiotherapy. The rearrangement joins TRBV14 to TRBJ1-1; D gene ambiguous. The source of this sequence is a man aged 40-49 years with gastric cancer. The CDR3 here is CASSQSRAAISAFF. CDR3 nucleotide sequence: TGTGCCAGCAGCCAATCGAGGGCGGCAATTTCGGCTTTCTTT.